This TCR beta chain appears in the sequencing data of a study of blood T cell repertoires in COVID-19. Study context: Both acute and convalescent COVID-19 samples were obtained from the United States, Italy and Spain. PBMCs, B-cell-depleted T cells, or T cells provided the cDNA or gDNA that made up the material.

In the original processing: Researchers report that nucleated cell counts were estimated from reference gene primer amplification. Data came from immunoSEQ multiplex PCR; TCRdb stores just in-frame clones and leaves some out. V, J and clone size are those of that table, while D and trimming were read from the DNA. The top ten clones hold roughly 15% of a sample with tens of thousands of clones, 60% to 85% of them seen once. The CDR3 runs 15 residues. Losses at the gene ends were 3 bases for V and 4 bases for J; bases not matched to a gene: 10. Germline assignment: CDR1 GTSNPN and CDR2 SVGIG (reference sequence).

This receptor was taken from a human donor in a cohort sampled during active COVID-19. The rearrangement links TRBV30 to TRBJ2-5, with 8 bases matching TRBD2. Source material: peripheral blood. CDR3 DNA: TGTGCCTGGAGCCGGAGCGGGGGAGCGGGAGAGACCCAGTACTTC. Its translation is CAWSRSGGAGETQYF. The whole variable domain, remainder taken from reference TRBV30 and TRBJ2-5, is SQTIHQWPATLVQPVGSPLSLECTVEGTSNPNLYWYRQAAGRGLQLLFYSVGIGQISSEVPQNLSASRPQDRQFILSSKKLLLSDSGFYLCAWSRSGGAGETQYFGPGTRLLVL.